Listed below are T cell receptor beta chains from one sample, sequenced in a study of early T cells in non-severe SARS-CoV-2 infection. Each CDR3 protein is one row after TCRdb ran MiXCR on the 5' RACE reads. The sample includes 55,000 to 75,000 distinct CDR3 sequences, 12% of them seen just once. Specimen: whole blood. All receptors derive from an adult who was a healthcare worker with PCR-confirmed SARS-CoV-2 infection or an uninfected control (not recorded which). Each CDR3 is given with its conserved first and last residue. Clone sizes are given selectively: once, few, many, or a class where the clone is expanded.

v_call: TRBV3-1
j_call: TRBJ2-1
clone_size: many
cdr3_aa: CASSQVVRTSGNEQFF

v_call: TRBV19
j_call: TRBJ2-2
clone_size: many
cdr3_aa: CASSGRRRDTGELFF

v_call: TRBV5-4
j_call: TRBJ1-1
clone_size: -
cdr3_aa: CASSLEPGGGTEAFF

v_call: TRBV7-9
j_call: TRBJ2-7
clone_size: many
cdr3_aa: CASSFTSSSYEQYF

v_call: TRBV20-1
j_call: TRBJ1-5
clone_size: few
cdr3_aa: CSAESGQRSNQPQHF

v_call: TRBV20-1
j_call: TRBJ2-7
clone_size: few
cdr3_aa: CSARDLDASYEQYF

v_call: TRBV2
j_call: TRBJ2-1
clone_size: -
cdr3_aa: CASSDGAAYNEQFF

v_call: TRBV6-1
j_call: TRBJ2-2
clone_size: few
cdr3_aa: CASPQGPNTGELFF

v_call: TRBV28
j_call: TRBJ2-1
clone_size: few
cdr3_aa: CASSQTGVKLDNEQFF

v_call: TRBV7-3
j_call: TRBJ2-2
clone_size: -
cdr3_aa: CASSPGSMETGELFF

v_call: TRBV20-1
j_call: TRBJ2-1
clone_size: many
cdr3_aa: CSASRRTGVNNEQFF

v_call: TRBV3-1
j_call: TRBJ2-1
clone_size: many
cdr3_aa: CASSQDQQLAGVNEQFF

v_call: TRBV29-1
j_call: TRBJ2-7
clone_size: many
cdr3_aa: CSVEGQGAEQYF

v_call: TRBV3-1
j_call: TRBJ2-2
clone_size: -
cdr3_aa: CASSQRFYSGTGELFF

v_call: TRBV11-2
j_call: TRBJ2-1
clone_size: few
cdr3_aa: CASNPLSSYNEQFF

v_call: TRBV12-3/TRBV12-4
j_call: TRBJ2-1
clone_size: few
cdr3_aa: CASSSRLAGLNEQFF

v_call: TRBV3-1
j_call: TRBJ2-7
clone_size: many
cdr3_aa: CASSQGGASSSYEQYF

v_call: TRBV11-2
j_call: TRBJ2-5
clone_size: many
cdr3_aa: CASSTVEETQYF

v_call: TRBV14
j_call: TRBJ2-1
clone_size: many
cdr3_aa: CASSHGLAGINEQFF

v_call: TRBV9
j_call: TRBJ2-5
clone_size: many
cdr3_aa: CASSVTSETTQYF

v_call: TRBV14
j_call: TRBJ2-1
clone_size: many
cdr3_aa: CASSRIAGGIYNEQFF

v_call: TRBV6-2/TRBV6-3
j_call: TRBJ2-2
clone_size: few
cdr3_aa: CASSEAGVKGELFF

v_call: TRBV6-6
j_call: TRBJ2-2
clone_size: -
cdr3_aa: CASRLAGPNTGELFF

v_call: TRBV28
j_call: TRBJ2-7
clone_size: -
cdr3_aa: CASSLAAISYEQYF

v_call: TRBV7-9
j_call: TRBJ2-7
clone_size: -
cdr3_aa: CASSVQESHEQYF

v_call: TRBV28
j_call: TRBJ1-3
clone_size: few
cdr3_aa: CASSLSLVSGNTIYF

v_call: TRBV3-1
j_call: TRBJ2-2
clone_size: many
cdr3_aa: CASSPSWLDNTGELFF

v_call: TRBV28
j_call: TRBJ2-7
clone_size: many
cdr3_aa: CASSPSWQNSYEQYF

v_call: TRBV6-2/TRBV6-3
j_call: TRBJ2-5
clone_size: few
cdr3_aa: CASSYSSPGETQYF

v_call: TRBV27
j_call: TRBJ1-5
clone_size: many
cdr3_aa: CASSFDSYSNQPQHF

v_call: TRBV3-1
j_call: TRBJ2-7
clone_size: few
cdr3_aa: CASSPQISSYEQYF

v_call: TRBV19
j_call: TRBJ2-7
clone_size: -
cdr3_aa: CASSSGQGRTQYHEQYF

v_call: TRBV5-1
j_call: TRBJ1-5
clone_size: many
cdr3_aa: CASSPGTGGNQPQHF

v_call: TRBV29-1
j_call: TRBJ1-2
clone_size: -
cdr3_aa: CSVRGTNYGYTF

v_call: TRBV3-1
j_call: TRBJ2-5
clone_size: few
cdr3_aa: CASSQIKETQYF

v_call: TRBV6-5
j_call: TRBJ2-1
clone_size: -
cdr3_aa: CASTRAGEDYNEQFF

v_call: TRBV6-6
j_call: TRBJ2-7
clone_size: -
cdr3_aa: CASRIEGVPKQYF

v_call: TRBV29-1
j_call: TRBJ1-1
clone_size: -
cdr3_aa: CSVAGRGGRTEAFF

v_call: TRBV12-3/TRBV12-4
j_call: TRBJ1-5
clone_size: many
cdr3_aa: CASSYLSDARGNQPQHF

v_call: TRBV28
j_call: TRBJ2-4
clone_size: -
cdr3_aa: CASSSTRAKNIQYF

v_call: TRBV28
j_call: TRBJ2-3
clone_size: many
cdr3_aa: CASSSSGRDYTDTQYF

v_call: TRBV7-9
j_call: TRBJ2-3
clone_size: many
cdr3_aa: CASSAIGADTQYF

v_call: TRBV11-2
j_call: TRBJ2-7
clone_size: many
cdr3_aa: CASSLGTGTRDEQYF